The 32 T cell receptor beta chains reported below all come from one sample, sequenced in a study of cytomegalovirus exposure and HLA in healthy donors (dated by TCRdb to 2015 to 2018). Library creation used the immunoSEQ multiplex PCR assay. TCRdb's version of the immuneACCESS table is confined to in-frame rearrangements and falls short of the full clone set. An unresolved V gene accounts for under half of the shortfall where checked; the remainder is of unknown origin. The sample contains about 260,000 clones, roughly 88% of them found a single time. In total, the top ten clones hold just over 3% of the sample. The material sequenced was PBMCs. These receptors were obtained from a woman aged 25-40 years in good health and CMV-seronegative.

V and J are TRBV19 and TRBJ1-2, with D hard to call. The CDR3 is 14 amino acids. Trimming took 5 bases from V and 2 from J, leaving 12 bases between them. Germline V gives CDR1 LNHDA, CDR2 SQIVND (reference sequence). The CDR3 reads CASSDGSRNYGYTF. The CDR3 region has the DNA TGTGCCAGTAGTGACGGTTCGAGAAACTATGGCTACACCTTC.

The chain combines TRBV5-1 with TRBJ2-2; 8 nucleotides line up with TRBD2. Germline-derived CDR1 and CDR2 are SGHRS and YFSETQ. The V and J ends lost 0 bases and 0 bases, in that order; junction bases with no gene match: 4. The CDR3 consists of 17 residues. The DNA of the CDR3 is TGCGCCAGCAGCTTGGCCCAACTAGCGGCGAACACCGGGGAGCTGTTTTTT. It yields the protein CASSLAQLAANTGELFF.

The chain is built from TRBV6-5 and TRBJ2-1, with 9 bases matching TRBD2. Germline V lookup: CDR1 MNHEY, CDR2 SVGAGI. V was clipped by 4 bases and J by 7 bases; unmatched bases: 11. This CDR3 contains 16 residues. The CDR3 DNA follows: TGTGCCAGCAGTTCCCTAGCGGGATCTTTGAGGAATGAGCAGTTCTTC. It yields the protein CASSSLAGSLRNEQFF.

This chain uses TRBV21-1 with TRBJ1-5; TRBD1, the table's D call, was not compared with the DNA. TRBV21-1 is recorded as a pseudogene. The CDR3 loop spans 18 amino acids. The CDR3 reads CASRLLGTVLNSNQPQHF. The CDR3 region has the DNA TGTGCCAGCAGGTTGTTAGGGACAGTTCTTAATAGCAATCAGCCCCAGCATTTT.

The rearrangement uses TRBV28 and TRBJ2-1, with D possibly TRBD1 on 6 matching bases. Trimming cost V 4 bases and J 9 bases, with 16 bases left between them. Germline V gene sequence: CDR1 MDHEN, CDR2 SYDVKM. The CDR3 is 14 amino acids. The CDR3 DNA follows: TGTGCCAGCAGTTCACAACCAGGGGCCCCTGAGCAGTTCTTC. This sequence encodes CASSSQPGAPEQFF.

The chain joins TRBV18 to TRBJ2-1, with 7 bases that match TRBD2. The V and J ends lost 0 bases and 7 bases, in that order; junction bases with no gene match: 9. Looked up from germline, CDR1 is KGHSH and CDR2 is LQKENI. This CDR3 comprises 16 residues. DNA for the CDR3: TGTGCCAGCTCACCACCCATGGGAGGGGAATATAATGAGCAGTTCTTC. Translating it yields CASSPPMGGEYNEQFF.

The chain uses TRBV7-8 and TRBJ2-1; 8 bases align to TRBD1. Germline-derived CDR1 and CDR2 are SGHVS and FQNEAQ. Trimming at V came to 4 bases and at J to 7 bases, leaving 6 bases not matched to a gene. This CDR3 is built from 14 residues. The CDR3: CASSSRGRRNEQFF. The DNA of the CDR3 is TGTGCCAGCAGCTCCAGGGGGCGCAGAAATGAGCAGTTCTTC.

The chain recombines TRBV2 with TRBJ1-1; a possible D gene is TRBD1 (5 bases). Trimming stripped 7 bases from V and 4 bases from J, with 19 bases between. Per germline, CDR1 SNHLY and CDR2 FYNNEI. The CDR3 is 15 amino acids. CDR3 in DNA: TGTGCCAGCACCCACCCGCAGGGATATGGCACTGAAGCTTTCTTT. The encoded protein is CASTHPQGYGTEAFF.

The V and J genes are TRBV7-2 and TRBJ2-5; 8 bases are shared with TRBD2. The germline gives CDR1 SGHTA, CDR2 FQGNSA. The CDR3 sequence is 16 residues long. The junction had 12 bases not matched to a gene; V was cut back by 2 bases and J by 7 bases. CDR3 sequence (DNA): TGTGCCAGCAGCTTAAGGGAGGGTAGCGGGATCCGGACCCAGTACTTC. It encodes CASSLREGSGIRTQYF.

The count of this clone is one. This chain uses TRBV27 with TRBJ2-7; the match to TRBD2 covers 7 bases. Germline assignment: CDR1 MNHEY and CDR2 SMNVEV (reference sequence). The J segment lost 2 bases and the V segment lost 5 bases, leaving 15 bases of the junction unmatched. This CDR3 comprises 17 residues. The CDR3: CASSPPPLRGGTYEQYF. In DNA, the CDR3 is TGTGCCAGCAGTCCACCGCCCCTTCGCGGGGGTACCTACGAGCAGTACTTC.

CDR3 residues: CASSSRTGTDTQYF. The CDR3 DNA reads TGTGCCAGCAGCTCCCGGACAGGGACAGATACGCAGTATTTT. V gene TRBV7-2 combines with J gene TRBJ2-3; 8 nucleotides align to TRBD1. The V gene end was trimmed by 4 bases and the J gene end by 3 bases; junction bases not matched to a gene: 3. The CDR3 runs 14 residues. Germline CDR1 is SGHTA and CDR2 is FQGNSA.

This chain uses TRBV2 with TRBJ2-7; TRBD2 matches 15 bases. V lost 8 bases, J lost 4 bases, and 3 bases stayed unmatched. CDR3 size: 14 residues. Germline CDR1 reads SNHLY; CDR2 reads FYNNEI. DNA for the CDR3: TGTGCCAGCCAGGGACTAGCGGGAGGTTACGAGCAGTACTTC. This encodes CASQGLAGGYEQYF.

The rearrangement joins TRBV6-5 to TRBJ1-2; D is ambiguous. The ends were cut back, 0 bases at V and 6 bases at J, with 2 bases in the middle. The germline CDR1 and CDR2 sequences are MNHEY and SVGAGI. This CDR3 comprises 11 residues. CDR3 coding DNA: TGTGCCAGCAGTTACTCAGATGGCTACACCTTC. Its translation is CASSYSDGYTF.

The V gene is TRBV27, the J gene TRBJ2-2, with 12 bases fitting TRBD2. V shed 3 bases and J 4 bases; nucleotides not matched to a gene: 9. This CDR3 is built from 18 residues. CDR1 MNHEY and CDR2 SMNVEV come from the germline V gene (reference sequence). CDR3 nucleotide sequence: TGTGCCAGCAGTTTGGCGAGACTAGCGGGAGCAGGCACCGGGGAGCTGTTTTTT. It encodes CASSLARLAGAGTGELFF.

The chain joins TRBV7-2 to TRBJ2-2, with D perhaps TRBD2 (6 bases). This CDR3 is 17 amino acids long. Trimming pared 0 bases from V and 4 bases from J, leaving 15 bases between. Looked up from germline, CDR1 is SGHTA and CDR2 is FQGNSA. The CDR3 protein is CASSLAFRGKGTGELFF. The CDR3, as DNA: TGTGCCAGCAGCTTAGCTTTTCGCGGGAAGGGCACCGGGGAGCTGTTTTTT.

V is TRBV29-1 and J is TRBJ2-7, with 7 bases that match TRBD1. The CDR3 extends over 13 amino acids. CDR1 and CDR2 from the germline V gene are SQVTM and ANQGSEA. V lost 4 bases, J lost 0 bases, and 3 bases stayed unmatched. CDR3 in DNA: TGCAGCGTTGGGGGACAGCTCTCCTACGAGCAGTACTTC. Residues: CSVGGQLSYEQYF.

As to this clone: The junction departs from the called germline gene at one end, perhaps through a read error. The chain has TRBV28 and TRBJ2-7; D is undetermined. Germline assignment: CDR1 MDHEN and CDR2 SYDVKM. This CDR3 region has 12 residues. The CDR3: CASRTSEYAQYF. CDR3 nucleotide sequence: TGTGCCAGCAGGACTTCAGAGTACGCGCAGTACTTC.

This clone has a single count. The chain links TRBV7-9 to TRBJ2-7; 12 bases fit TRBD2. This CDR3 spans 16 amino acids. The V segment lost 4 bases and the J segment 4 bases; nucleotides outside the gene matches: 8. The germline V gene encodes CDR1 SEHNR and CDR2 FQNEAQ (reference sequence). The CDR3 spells CASSSALGLAGYEQYF. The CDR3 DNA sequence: TGTGCCAGCAGCTCAGCCCTTGGACTAGCGGGATACGAGCAGTACTTC.

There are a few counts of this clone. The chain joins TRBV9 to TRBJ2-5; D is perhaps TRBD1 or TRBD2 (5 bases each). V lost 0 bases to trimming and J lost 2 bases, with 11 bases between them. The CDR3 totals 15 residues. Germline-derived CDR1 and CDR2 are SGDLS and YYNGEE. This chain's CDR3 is CASSVGGYGQETQYF. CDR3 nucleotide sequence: TGTGCCAGCAGCGTAGGGGGGTATGGGCAAGAGACCCAGTACTTC.

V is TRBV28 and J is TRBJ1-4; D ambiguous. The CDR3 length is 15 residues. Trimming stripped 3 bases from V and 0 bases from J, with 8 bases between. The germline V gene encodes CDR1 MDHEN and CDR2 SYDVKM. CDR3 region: CASSFEEATNEKLFF. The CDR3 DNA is TGTGCCAGCAGTTTCGAGGAGGCAACTAATGAAAAACTGTTTTTT.

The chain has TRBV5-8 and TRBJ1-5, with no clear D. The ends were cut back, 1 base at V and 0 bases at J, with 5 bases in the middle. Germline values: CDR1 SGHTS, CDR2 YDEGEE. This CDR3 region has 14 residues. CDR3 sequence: CASSLLSSNQPQHF. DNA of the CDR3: TGTGCCAGCAGCTTGTTAAGTAGCAATCAGCCCCAGCATTTT.

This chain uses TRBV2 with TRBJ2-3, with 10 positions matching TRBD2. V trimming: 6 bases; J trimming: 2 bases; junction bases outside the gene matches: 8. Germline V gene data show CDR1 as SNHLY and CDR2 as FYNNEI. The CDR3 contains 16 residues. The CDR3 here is CASRASLAGITDTQYF. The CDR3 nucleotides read TGTGCCAGCAGAGCCTCACTAGCGGGGATCACAGATACGCAGTATTTT. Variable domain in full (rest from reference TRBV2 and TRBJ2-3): EPEVTQTPSHQVTQMGQEVILRCVPISNHLYFYWYRQILGQKVEFLVSFYNNEISEKSEIFDDQFSVERPDGSNFTLKIRSTKLEDSAMYFCASRASLAGITDTQYFGPGTRLTVL.

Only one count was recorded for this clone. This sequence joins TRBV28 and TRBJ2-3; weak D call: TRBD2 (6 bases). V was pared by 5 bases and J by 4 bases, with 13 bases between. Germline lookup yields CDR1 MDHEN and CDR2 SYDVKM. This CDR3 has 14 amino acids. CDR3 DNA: TGTGCCAGCAGTCCCCGACTAGTCCCAGATACGCAGTATTTT. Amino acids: CASSPRLVPDTQYF.

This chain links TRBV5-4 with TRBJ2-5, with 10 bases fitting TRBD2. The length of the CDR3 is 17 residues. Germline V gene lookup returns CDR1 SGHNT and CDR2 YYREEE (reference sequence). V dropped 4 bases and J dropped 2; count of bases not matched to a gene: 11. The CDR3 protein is CASSPRVAGGLQETQYF. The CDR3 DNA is TGTGCCAGCAGCCCCCGGGTAGCGGGAGGATTACAAGAGACCCAGTACTTC.

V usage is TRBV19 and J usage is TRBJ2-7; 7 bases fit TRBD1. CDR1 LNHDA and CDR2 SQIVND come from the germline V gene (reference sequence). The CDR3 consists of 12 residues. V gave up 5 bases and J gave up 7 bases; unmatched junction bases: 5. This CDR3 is CASSRPGGEQYF. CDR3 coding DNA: TGTGCCAGTAGTCGACCAGGGGGAGAGCAGTACTTC. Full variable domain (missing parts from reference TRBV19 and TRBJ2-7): DGGITQSPKYLFRKEGQNVTLSCEQNLNHDAMYWYRQDPGQGLRLIYYSQIVNDFQKGDIAEGYSVSREKKESFPLTVTSAQKNPTAFYLCASSRPGGEQYFGPGTRLTVT.

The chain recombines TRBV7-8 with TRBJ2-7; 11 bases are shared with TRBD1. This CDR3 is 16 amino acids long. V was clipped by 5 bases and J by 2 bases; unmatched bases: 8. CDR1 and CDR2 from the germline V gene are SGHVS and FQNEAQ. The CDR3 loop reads CASSLTPGQGAYEQYF. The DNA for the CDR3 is TGTGCCAGCAGCCTCACGCCGGGACAGGGGGCCTACGAGCAGTACTTC.

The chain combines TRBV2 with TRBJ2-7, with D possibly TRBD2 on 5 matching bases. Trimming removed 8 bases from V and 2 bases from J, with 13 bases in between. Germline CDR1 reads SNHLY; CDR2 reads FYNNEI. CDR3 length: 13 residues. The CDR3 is CASGGGVTYEQYF. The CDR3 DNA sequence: TGTGCCAGCGGCGGAGGCGTTACCTACGAGCAGTACTTC.

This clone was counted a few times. Here the CDR3 reads CASSLALAGSADTQYF. CDR3 in DNA: TGCGCCAGCAGCTTGGCTCTAGCGGGAAGCGCAGATACGCAGTATTTT. The rearrangement uses TRBV5-1 and TRBJ2-3; 9 nucleotides line up with TRBD2. The CDR3 sequence is 16 residues long. V was clipped by 0 bases and J by 4 bases; unmatched bases: 6. Germline CDR1 and CDR2: SGHRS and YFSETQ.

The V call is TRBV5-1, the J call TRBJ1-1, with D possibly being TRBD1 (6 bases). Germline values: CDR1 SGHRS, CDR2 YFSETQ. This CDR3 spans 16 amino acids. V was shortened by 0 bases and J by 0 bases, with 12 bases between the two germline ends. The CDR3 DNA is TGCGCCAGCAGCTTGGCTCGGGACACCATGAACACTGAAGCTTTCTTT. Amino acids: CASSLARDTMNTEAFF.

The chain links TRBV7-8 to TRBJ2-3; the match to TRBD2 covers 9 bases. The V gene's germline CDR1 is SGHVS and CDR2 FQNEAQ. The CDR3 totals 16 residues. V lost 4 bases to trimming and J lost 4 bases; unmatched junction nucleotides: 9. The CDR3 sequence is CASSSRVAGDADTQYF. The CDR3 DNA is TGTGCCAGCAGCTCCCGGGTAGCGGGAGATGCAGATACGCAGTATTTT.

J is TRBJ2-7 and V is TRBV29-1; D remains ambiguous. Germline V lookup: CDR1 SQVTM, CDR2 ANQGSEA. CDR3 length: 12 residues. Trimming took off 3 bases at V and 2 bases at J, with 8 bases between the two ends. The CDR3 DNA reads TGCAGCGTTGAGGTCGGAACCTACGAGCAGTACTTC. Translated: CSVEVGTYEQYF.

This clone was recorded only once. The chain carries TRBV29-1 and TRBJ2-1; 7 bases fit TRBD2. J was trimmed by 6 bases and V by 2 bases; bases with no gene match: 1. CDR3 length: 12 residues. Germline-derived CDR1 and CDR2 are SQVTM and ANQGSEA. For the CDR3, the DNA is TGCAGCGTTGAAAGGACTAGCAATGAGCAGTTCTTC. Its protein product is CSVERTSNEQFF.